The T cell receptor (beta chain) under discussion was sequenced for a study of blood T cells in healthy people across ages. The germline V gene has CDR1 SEHNR and CDR2 FQNEAQ (reference sequence). Trimming removed 1 base from V and 9 bases from J, with 13 bases in between. The CDR3 covers 15 residues. For the second PCR, which ran for roughly 7 to 11 cycles, a sample-barcoded 5' primer and a J-beta primer mix were used. In TCRdb, the 5' RACE reads were re-called with MiXCR into one record per CDR3 protein. This table holds 700,000 to 1,000,000 distinct CDR3 sequences, under 55% found once. The TCR was taken from a man between 60 and 70 years old in good health. The gene calls are TRBV7-9 and TRBJ1-6; TRBD1 might be the D (5 bases). Sequenced material: blood. In nucleotides, the CDR3 is TGTGCCAGCAGCTTAGGACAGACTAAAACTTCACCCCTCCACTTT. Amino acids: CASSLGQTKTSPLHF.